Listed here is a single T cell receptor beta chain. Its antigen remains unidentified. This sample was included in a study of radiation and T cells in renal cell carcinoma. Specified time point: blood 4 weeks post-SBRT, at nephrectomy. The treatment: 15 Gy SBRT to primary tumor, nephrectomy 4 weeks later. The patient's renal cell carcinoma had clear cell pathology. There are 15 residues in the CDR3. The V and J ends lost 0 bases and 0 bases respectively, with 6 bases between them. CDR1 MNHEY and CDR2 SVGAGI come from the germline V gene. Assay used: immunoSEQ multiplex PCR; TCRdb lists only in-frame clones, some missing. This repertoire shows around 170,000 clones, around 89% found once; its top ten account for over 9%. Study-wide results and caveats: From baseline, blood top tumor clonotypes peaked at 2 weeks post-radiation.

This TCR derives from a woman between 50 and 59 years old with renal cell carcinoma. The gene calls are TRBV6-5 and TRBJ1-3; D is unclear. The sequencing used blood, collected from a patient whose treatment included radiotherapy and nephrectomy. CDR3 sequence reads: CASSYSYYSGNTIYF. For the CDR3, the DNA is TGTGCCAGCAGTTACTCGTATTACTCTGGAAACACCATATATTTT.